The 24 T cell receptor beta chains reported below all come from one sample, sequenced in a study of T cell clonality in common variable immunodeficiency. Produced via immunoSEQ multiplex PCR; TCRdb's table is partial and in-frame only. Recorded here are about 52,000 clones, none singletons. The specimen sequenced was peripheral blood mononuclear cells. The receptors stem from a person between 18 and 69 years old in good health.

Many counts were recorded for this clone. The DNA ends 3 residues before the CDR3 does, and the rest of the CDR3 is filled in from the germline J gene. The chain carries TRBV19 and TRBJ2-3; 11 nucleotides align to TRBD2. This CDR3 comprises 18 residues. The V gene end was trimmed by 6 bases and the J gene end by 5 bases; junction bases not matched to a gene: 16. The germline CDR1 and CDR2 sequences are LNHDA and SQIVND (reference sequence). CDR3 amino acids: CASRPGDSPGTSGDTQYF. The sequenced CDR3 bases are TGTGCCAGTAGGCCCGGGGACAGCCCCGGGACTAGCGGAGATACG.

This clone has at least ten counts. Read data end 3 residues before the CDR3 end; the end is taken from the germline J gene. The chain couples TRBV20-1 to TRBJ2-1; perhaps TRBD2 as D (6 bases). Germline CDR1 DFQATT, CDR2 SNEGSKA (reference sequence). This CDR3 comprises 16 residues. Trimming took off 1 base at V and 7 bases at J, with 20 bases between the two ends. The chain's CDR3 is CSARAPTRKEGNEQFF. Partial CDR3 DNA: TGCAGTGCTAGAGCCCCGACTAGGAAGGAGGGGAATGAG.

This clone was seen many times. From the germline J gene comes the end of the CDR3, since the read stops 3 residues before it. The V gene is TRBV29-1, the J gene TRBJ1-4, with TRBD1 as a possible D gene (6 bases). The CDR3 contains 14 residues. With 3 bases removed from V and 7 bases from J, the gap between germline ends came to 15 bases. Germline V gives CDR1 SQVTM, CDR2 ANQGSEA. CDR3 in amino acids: CSVDPQGRGEKLFF. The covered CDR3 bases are TGCAGCGTTGACCCACAGGGAAGGGGTGAAAAA.

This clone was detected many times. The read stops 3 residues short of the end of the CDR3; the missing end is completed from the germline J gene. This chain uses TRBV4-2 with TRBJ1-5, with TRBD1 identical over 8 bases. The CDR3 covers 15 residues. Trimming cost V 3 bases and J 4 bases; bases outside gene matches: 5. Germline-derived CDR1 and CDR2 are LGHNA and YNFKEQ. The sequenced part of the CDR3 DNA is TGTGCCAGCAGCCAGACAGGGGAAGGGAATCAGCCC. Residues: CASSQTGEGNQP. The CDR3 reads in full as CASSQTGEGNQPQHF.

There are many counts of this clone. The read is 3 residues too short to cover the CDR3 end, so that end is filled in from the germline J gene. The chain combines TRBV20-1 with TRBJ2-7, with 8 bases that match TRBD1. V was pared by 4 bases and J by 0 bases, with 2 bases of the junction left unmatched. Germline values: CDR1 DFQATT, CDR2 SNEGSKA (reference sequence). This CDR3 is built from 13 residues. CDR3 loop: CSATGQASYEQYF. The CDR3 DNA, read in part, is TGCAGTGCTACGGGACAGGCCTCCTACGAG.

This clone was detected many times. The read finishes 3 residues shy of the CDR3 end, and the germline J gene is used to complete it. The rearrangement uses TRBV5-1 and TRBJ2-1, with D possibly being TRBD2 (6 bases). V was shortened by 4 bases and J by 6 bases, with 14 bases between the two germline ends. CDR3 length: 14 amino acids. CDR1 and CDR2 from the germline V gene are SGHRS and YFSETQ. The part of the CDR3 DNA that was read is TGCGCCAGCAGCATAGGGGACTTGGGCAATGAG. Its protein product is CASSIGDLGNE. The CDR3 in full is CASSIGDLGNEQFF.

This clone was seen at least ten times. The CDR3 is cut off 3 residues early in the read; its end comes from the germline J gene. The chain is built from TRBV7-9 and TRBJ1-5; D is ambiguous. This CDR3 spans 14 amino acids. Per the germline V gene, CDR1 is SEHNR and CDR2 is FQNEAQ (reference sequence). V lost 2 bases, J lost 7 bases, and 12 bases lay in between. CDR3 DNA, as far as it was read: TGTGCCAGCAGCTTAAATGGCGGTGGACAGCCC. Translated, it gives CASSLNGGGQP. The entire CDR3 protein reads CASSLNGGGQPQHF.

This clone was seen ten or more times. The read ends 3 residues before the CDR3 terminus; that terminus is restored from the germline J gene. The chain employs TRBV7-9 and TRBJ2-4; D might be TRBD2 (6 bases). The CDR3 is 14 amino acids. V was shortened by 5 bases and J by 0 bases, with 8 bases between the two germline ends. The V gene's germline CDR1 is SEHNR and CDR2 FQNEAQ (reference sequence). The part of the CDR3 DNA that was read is TGTGCCAGCAGCCCGGGACTAGCCAAAAACATT. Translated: CASSPGLAKNI. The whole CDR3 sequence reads CASSPGLAKNIQYF.

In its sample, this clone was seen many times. The CDR3 spells CASSPTRGQELFF. CDR3 bases read: TGTGCCAGCTCACCAACTCGGGGTCAGGAG. The chain has TRBV18 and TRBJ2-2; TRBD2 might be the D (5 bases). Read data end 3 residues before the CDR3 end; the end is taken from the germline J gene. With 2 bases removed from V and 10 bases from J, the gap between germline ends came to 11 bases. CDR1 and CDR2 (germline): KGHSH, LQKENI. CDR3 length: 13 amino acids.

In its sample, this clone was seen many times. The CDR3 sequence is CASSFRLAGARDTQYF. The sequenced part of the CDR3 DNA is TGTGCCAGTAGTTTTCGACTAGCGGGGGCCAGGGATACG. The chain uses TRBV19 and TRBJ2-3; TRBD2 aligns across 12 bases. Sequencing ends 3 residues short of the CDR3 end; the germline J gene provides the rest. Germline assignment: CDR1 LNHDA and CDR2 SQIVND (reference sequence). The CDR3 is 16 amino acids. After removal of 5 bases from V and 6 bases from J, the junction contained 9 bases not matched to a gene.

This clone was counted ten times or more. The DNA read from the CDR3 is TGCAGTGCTAGAACAGGGGGCCCGAACACCGGGGAG. This sequence encodes CSARTGGPNTGE. The entire CDR3 protein is CSARTGGPNTGELFF. The chain links TRBV20-1 to TRBJ2-2; 9 nucleotides line up with TRBD1. The CDR3 end falls 3 residues outside the read, so it is completed with the germline J gene. The CDR3 runs 15 residues. Germline CDR1 reads DFQATT; CDR2 reads SNEGSKA (reference sequence). V shed 2 bases and J 0 bases; nucleotides not matched to a gene: 1.

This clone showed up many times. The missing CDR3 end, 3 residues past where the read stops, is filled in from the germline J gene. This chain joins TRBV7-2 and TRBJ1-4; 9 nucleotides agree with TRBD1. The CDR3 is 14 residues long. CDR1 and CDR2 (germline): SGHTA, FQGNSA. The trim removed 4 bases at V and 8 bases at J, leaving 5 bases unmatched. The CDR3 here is CASSSPDRGEKLFF. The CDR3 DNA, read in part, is TGTGCCAGCAGCTCCCCTGACAGGGGGGAAAAA. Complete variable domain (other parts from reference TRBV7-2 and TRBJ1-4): GAGVSQSPSNKVTEKGKDVELRCDPISGHTALYWYRQSLGQGLEFLIYFQGNSAPDKSGLPSDRFSAERTGGSVSTLTIQRTQQEDSAVYLCASSSPDRGEKLFFGSGTQLSVL.

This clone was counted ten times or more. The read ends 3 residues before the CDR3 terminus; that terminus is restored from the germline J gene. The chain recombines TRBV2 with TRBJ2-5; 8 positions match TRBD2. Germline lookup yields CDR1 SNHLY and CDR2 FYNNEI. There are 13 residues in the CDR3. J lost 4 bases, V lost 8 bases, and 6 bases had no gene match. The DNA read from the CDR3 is TGTGCCAGCGAAGGACTAGCCCTAGAGACC. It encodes CASEGLALET. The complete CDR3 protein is CASEGLALETQYF.

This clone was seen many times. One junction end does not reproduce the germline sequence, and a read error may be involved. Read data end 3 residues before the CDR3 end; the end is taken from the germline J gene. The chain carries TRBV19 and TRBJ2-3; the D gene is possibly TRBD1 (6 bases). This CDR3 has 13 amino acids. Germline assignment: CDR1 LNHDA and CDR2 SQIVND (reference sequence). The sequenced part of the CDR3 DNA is TGTGTCAGTACCAAGGGGGACACAGATACG. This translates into CVSTKGDTDT. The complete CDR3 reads CVSTKGDTDTQYF.

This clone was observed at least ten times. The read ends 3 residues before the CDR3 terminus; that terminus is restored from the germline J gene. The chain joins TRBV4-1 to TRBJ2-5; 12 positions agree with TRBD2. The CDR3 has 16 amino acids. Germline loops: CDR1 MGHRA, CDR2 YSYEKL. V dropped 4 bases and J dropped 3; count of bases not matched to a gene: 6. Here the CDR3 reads CASSRVGLAGKETQYF. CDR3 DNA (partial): TGCGCCAGCAGCCGAGTCGGACTAGCGGGAAAAGAGACC.

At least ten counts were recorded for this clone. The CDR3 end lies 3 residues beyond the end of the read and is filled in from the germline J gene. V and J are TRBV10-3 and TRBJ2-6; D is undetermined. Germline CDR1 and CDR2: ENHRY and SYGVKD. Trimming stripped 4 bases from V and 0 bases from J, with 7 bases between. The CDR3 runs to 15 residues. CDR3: CAISATVSGANVLTF. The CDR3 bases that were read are TGTGCCATCAGTGCCACAGTCTCTGGGGCCAACGTC.

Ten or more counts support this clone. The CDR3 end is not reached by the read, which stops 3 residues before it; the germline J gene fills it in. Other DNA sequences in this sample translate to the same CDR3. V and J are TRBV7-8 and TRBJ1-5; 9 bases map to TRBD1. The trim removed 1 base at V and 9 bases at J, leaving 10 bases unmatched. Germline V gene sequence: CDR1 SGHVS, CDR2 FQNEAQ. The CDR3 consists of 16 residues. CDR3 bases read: TGTGCCAGCAGCTTAGTAGGGACAGGGATTTCGGCGCCC. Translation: CASSLVGTGISAP. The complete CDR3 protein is CASSLVGTGISAPQHF.

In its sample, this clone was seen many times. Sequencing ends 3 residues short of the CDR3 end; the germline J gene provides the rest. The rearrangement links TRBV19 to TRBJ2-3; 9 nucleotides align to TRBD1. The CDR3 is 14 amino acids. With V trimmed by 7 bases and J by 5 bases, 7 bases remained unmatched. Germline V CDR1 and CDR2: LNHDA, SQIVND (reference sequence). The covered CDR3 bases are TGTGCCAGTAAGGTGGACAGGGGAGGAGATACG. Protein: CASKVDRGGDT. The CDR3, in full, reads CASKVDRGGDTQYF. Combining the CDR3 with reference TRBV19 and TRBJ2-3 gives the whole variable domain DGGITQSPKYLFRKEGQNVTLSCEQNLNHDAMYWYRQDPGQGLRLIYYSQIVNDFQKGDIAEGYSVSREKKESFPLTVTSAQKNPTAFYLCASKVDRGGDTQYFGPGTRLTVL.

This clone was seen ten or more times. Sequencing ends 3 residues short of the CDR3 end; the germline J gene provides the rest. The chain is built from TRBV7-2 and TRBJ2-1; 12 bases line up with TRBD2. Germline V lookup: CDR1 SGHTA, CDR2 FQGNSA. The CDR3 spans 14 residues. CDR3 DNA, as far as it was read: TGTGCTAGCTTATGGCTAGCGGGGGGGAATGAG. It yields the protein CASLWLAGGNE. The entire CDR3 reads CASLWLAGGNEQFF. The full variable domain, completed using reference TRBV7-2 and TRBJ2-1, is GAGVSQSPSNKVTEKGKDVELRCDPISGHTALYWYRQSLGQGLEFLIYFQGNSAPDKSGLPSDRFSAERTGGSVSTLTIQRTQQEDSAVYLCASLWLAGGNEQFFGPGTRLTVL.

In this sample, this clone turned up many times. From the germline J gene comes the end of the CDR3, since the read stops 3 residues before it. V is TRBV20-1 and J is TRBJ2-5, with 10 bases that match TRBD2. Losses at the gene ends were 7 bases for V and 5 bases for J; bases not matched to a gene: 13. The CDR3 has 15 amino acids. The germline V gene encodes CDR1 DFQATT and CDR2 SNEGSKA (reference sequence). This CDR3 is CSVRRSGREAETQYF. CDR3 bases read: TGCAGTGTCAGAAGGAGCGGGAGGGAAGCGGAGACC.

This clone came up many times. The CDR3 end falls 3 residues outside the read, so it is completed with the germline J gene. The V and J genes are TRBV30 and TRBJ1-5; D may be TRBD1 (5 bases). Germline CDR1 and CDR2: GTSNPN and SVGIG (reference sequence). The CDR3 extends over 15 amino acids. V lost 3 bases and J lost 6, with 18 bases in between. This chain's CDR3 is CAWSPGLRLPQPQHF. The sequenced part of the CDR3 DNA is TGTGCCTGGAGCCCGGGACTCAGGCTACCTCAGCCC.

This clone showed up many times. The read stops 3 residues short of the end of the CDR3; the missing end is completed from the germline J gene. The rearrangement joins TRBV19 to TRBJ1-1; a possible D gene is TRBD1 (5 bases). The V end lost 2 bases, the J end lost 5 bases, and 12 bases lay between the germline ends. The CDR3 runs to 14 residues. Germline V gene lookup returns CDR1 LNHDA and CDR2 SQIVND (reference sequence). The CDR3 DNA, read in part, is TGTGCCAGTAGTATACAATCCGGGGGGACTGAA. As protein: CASSIQSGGTE. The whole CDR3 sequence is CASSIQSGGTEAFF.

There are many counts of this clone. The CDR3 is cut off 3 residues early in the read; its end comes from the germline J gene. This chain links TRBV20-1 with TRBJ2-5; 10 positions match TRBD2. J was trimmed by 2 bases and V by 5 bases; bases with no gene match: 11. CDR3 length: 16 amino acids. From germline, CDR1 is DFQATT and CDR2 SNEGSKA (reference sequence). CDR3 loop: CSAEPGLATLQETQYF. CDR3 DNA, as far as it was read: TGCAGTGCTGAACCGGGACTAGCGACTCTTCAAGAGACC.

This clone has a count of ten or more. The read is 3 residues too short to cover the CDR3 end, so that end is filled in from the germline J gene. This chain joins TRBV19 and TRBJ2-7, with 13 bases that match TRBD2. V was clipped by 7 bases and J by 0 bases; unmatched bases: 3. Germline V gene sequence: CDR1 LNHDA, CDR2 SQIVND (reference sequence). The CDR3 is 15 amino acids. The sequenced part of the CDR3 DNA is TGTGCCAGTACCCGGACTAGCGGGAGCTCCTACGAG. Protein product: CASTRTSGSSYE. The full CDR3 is CASTRTSGSSYEQYF.